This TCR beta chain was identified during a study of blood T cell repertoires in COVID-19. Study-wide background: The study drew acute and convalescent COVID-19 samples from the United States, Italy and Spain.

V trimming: 5 bases; J trimming: 0 bases; junction bases outside the gene matches: 7. From germline, CDR1 is SGDLS and CDR2 YYNGEE. This CDR3 contains 18 residues. In the original workflow: From reference gene primer amplification, estimates of nucleated cell counts were derived. Assay: immunoSEQ multiplex PCR; the TCRdb copy retains only in-frame clones and omits some. V, J and clone size derive from that table, while D and trimming were established from the DNA sequence. This repertoire shows tens of thousands of clones, about four fifths found once; its top ten account for 14%. This TCR derives from a man aged 45 to 65 with active or convalescent COVID-19. J is TRBJ2-1 and V is TRBV9; TRBD2 matches 14 bases. The source material was peripheral blood. This CDR3 reads CASSGGLAGGRSYNEQFF. The CDR3 nucleotides read TGTGCCAGCAGTGGCGGACTAGCGGGGGGCCGCTCCTACAATGAGCAGTTCTTC.